The 15 T cell receptor beta chains below all came from one sample that was sequenced in a study of neurological immune-mediated disorders. The time point: longitudinal time-point 3. TCRdb re-called the 5' RACE reads with MiXCR, one entry per CDR3 protein. The repertoire consists of 84,000 or so distinct CDR3 sequences, with roughly 4.3% occurring once and the leading ten covering around 6%. Sequenced material: PBMCs. The source is a woman aged 55-69 years with multiple sclerosis.

In this sample, this clonotype turned up many times. The V gene is TRBV7-2, the J gene TRBJ1-2; the match to TRBD1 covers 10 bases. Germline values: CDR1 SGHTA, CDR2 FQGNSA. V lost 6 bases, J lost 8 bases, and 6 bases stayed unmatched. The CDR3 is 13 amino acids. The CDR3 reads CASRPGQGIGYTF. In DNA form, the CDR3 reads TGTGCCAGCAGACCGGGACAGGGGATCGGCTACACCTTC. Full variable domain (rest looked up from reference TRBV7-2 and TRBJ1-2): GAGVSQSPSNKVTEKGKDVELRCDPISGHTALYWYRQSLGQGLEFLIYFQGNSAPDKSGLPSDRFSAERTGGSVSTLTIQRTQQEDSAVYLCASRPGQGIGYTFGSGTRLTVV.

This clonotype was observed at least ten times. The V call is TRBV12-3 or TRBV12-4, the J call TRBJ1-2, with 8 bases matching TRBD1. Trimming took 6 bases from V and 2 from J; bases not matched to a gene: 5. The CDR3 sequence is 14 residues long. CDR3 coding DNA: TGTGCCAGCAGGGGTCCAGGGGGCAACTATGGCTACACCTTC. It yields the protein CASRGPGGNYGYTF.

This clonotype was seen at least ten times. The chain carries TRBV5-1 and TRBJ2-5; possibly TRBD1 for D (5 bases). The V gene's germline CDR1 is SGHRS and CDR2 YFSETQ. The V gene lost 2 bases and the J gene lost 3 bases, with 11 bases spanning the gap. The CDR3 length is 14 residues. The CDR3 reads CASSFGRAEETQYF. In DNA form, the CDR3 reads TGCGCCAGCAGCTTCGGCAGGGCCGAAGAGACCCAGTACTTC.

This clonotype showed up many times. The chain joins TRBV5-1 to TRBJ1-1, with D maybe TRBD1 (5 bases). The CDR3 extends over 18 amino acids. Germline loops: CDR1 SGHRS, CDR2 YFSETQ. V lost 4 bases to trimming and J lost 0 bases, with 22 bases between them. The CDR3 region is CASSPGLLGVRLNTEAFF. CDR3 bases: TGCGCCAGCAGCCCTGGTTTATTGGGGGTGAGGCTGAACACTGAAGCTTTCTTT.

This clonotype came up many times. V gene TRBV5-1 combines with J gene TRBJ1-5, with D possibly being TRBD1 (5 bases). Between the trimmed V and J ends, which lost 0 bases and 3 bases, there was a span of 13 bases. Germline-derived CDR1 and CDR2 are SGHRS and YFSETQ. The CDR3 is 16 residues long. CDR3 nucleotide sequence: TGCGCCAGCAGCTTGGTTCCAGGGACCTTCAATCAGCCCCAGCATTTT. It yields the protein CASSLVPGTFNQPQHF.

There are many counts of this clonotype. J is TRBJ1-5 and V is TRBV5-1; maybe TRBD1 (5 bases). This CDR3 has 16 amino acids. Trimming took 4 bases from V and 5 from J, leaving 19 bases between them. Germline assignment: CDR1 SGHRS and CDR2 YFSETQ. CDR3 sequence (DNA): TGCGCCAGCAGCCCAGAAGGCGGGGGAGCGTATCAGCCCCAGCATTTT. This translates into CASSPEGGGAYQPQHF.

This clonotype occurred many times. The chain joins TRBV20-1 to TRBJ1-1; TRBD1 is a possible D gene (5 bases). V was trimmed by 1 base and J by 6 bases, leaving 9 bases between them. The CDR3 runs to 12 residues. Germline loops: CDR1 DFQATT, CDR2 SNEGSKA (reference sequence). For the CDR3, the DNA is TGCAGTGCTAGAGGGGGGATCCCTGAAGCTTTCTTT. Amino acids: CSARGGIPEAFF.

This clonotype was seen repeatedly, ten times or more. The chain combines TRBV15 with TRBJ2-2; possible D gene TRBD2, 5 bases. CDR1 is LNHNV, CDR2 YYDKDF, per germline (reference sequence). The CDR3 is 15 amino acids. V dropped 8 bases and J dropped 0 bases, with 13 bases sitting between them. CDR3 sequence reads: CATRRRQPNTGELFF. In DNA form, the CDR3 reads TGTGCCACCCGGAGGCGGCAGCCGAACACCGGGGAGCTGTTTTTT.

This clonotype came up many times. The chain has TRBV5-1 and TRBJ2-7, with 8 bases lining up with TRBD1. Germline V gene data show CDR1 as SGHRS and CDR2 as YFSETQ. This CDR3 is 15 amino acids long. V was clipped by 4 bases and J by 2 bases; unmatched bases: 8. The CDR3 nucleotides read TGCGCCAGCAGCCTAAGGACGGGACAGGCCTACGAGCAGTACTTC. This encodes CASSLRTGQAYEQYF. The variable domain in full, with the rest retrieved from reference TRBV5-1 and TRBJ2-7, is KAGVTQTPRYLIKTRGQQVTLSCSPISGHRSVSWYQQTPGQGLQFLFEYFSETQRNKGNFPGRFSGRQFSNSRSEMNVSTLELGDSALYLCASSLRTGQAYEQYFGPGTRLTVT.

In the case of this clonotype: This clone may be a read error of a much larger clone one base away. CDR3 sequence reads: CASSHRDGDQPQHF. CDR3 nucleotide sequence: TGTGCCAGCAGTCACCGGGACGGTGATCAGCCCCAGCATTTT. The genes are TRBV7-2 and TRBJ1-5, with D possibly TRBD1 on 5 matching bases. Germline-derived CDR1 and CDR2 are SGHTA and FQGNSA. Deletions cut 6 bases from V and 5 bases from J, with 14 bases between. This CDR3 has 14 amino acids.

This clonotype was seen at least ten times. The chain joins TRBV7-9 to TRBJ1-1; no firm D call. There are 11 residues in the CDR3. V lost 6 bases and J 11 bases, leaving 13 bases between the germline ends. From germline, CDR1 is SEHNR and CDR2 FQNEAQ (reference sequence). CDR3: CASRNGREAFF. CDR3 nucleotide sequence: TGTGCCAGCAGAAATGGTCGGGAGGCTTTCTTT.

DNA of the CDR3: TGTGCCACCAGCAGAGGAGGGGGCCTTGAAAAACTGTTTTTT. This translates into CATSRGGGLEKLFF. The chain recombines TRBV15 with TRBJ1-4; TRBD1 matches 7 bases. The CDR3 is 14 residues long. The germline V gene has CDR1 LNHNV and CDR2 YYDKDF (reference sequence). J lost 7 bases, V lost 1 base, and 3 bases had no gene match. Based on the CDR3 plus reference TRBV15 and TRBJ1-4, the full variable domain is DAMVIQNPRYQVTQFGKPVTLSCSQTLNHNVMYWYQQKSSQAPKLLFHYYDKDFNNEADTPDNFQSRRPNTSFCFLDIRSPGLGDTAMYLCATSRGGGLEKLFFGSGTQLSVL.

This clonotype was seen many times. The chain uses TRBV5-1 and TRBJ2-3, with a weak D call TRBD2 (5 bases). V was pared by 6 bases and J by 0 bases, with 8 bases between. Germline CDR1 and CDR2: SGHRS and YFSETQ. This CDR3 has 13 residues. The CDR3 here is CASKRASTDTQYF. In DNA form, the CDR3 reads TGCGCCAGCAAGAGGGCGAGCACAGATACGCAGTATTTT.

This clonotype occurred many times. The V call is TRBV12-3 or TRBV12-4, the J call TRBJ1-5, with D possibly matching TRBD1 (6 bases). Trimming cost V 1 base and J 2 bases, with 12 bases left between them. The CDR3 has 16 residues. As DNA, the CDR3 is TGTGCCAGCAGTTTAGTCCAGGGGTCGGGCAATCAGCCCCAGCATTTT. Amino acids: CASSLVQGSGNQPQHF.

The rearrangement links TRBV27 to TRBJ2-3; 8 bases agree with TRBD1. Per the germline V gene, CDR1 is MNHEY and CDR2 is SMNVEV (reference sequence). Losses at the gene ends were 3 bases for V and 5 bases for J; bases not matched to a gene: 10. This CDR3 contains 16 residues. Here the CDR3 reads CASSFGRQGPLDTQYF. The CDR3 DNA follows: TGTGCCAGCAGTTTTGGAAGACAGGGGCCTCTAGATACGCAGTATTTT.